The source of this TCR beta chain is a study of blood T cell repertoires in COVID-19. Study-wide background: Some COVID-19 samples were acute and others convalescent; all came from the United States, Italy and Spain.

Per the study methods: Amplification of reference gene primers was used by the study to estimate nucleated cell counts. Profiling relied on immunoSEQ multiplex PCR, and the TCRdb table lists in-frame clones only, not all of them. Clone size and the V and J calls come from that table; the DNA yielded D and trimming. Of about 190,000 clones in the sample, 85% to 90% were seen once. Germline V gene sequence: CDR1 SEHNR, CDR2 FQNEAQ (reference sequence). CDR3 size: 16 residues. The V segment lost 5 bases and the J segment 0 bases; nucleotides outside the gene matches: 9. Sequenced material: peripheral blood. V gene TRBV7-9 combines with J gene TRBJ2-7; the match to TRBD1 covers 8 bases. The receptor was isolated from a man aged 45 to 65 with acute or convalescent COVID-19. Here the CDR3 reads CASSPGTGSSSYEQYV. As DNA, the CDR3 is TGTGCCAGCAGCCCAGGGACAGGAAGTAGCTCCTACGAGCAGTACGTC.